This passage covers 24 T cell receptor beta chains from one sample sequenced in a study of blood T cell repertoires in COVID-19. The method was immunoSEQ multiplex PCR; TCRdb's version includes in-frame clones alone and lacks a portion of them. The sample has 280,000 or so clones, 80% to 90% seen once. The sample comprised PBMCs or T cells enriched from blood (not recorded which). These receptors all stem from a man aged 25-45 years who had recovered from COVID-19.

This sequence joins TRBV7-9 and TRBJ1-2, with 10 bases aligning to TRBD1. The germline V gene encodes CDR1 SEHNR and CDR2 FQNEAQ (reference sequence). Germline trimming cut 1 base from V and 6 bases from J; bases unmatched to any gene: 5. This CDR3 is 15 amino acids long. CDR3 DNA sequence: TGTGCCAGCAGCTTAGGGGACAGGGGTTTTGATGGCTACACCTTC. Protein: CASSLGDRGFDGYTF.

The V call is TRBV6-2 or TRBV6-3, the J call TRBJ2-1; the match to TRBD2 covers 9 bases. The CDR3 has 15 residues. V lost 5 bases to trimming and J lost 6 bases; unmatched junction nucleotides: 8. Germline loops: CDR1 MNHEY, CDR2 SVGEGT. CDR3 loop: CASSLLSSGVNEQFF. The CDR3 DNA is TGTGCCAGCAGTCTACTGTCTAGCGGGGTCAATGAGCAGTTCTTC.

The chain links TRBV3-1 (or the pseudogene TRBV3-2) to TRBJ1-5, with D possibly TRBD1 on 5 matching bases. The germline V gene encodes CDR1 LGHDT and CDR2 YNNKEL (reference sequence). The CDR3 is 13 residues long. Trimming left V 5 bases short and J 6 bases short, with 11 bases between. CDR3 amino acids: CASSGGGRQPQHF. For the CDR3, the DNA is TGTGCCAGCAGCGGGGGGGGTCGTCAGCCCCAGCATTTT.

The V and J genes are TRBV6-2 or TRBV6-3 and TRBJ2-7; D possibly corresponds to TRBD2 (5 bases). Germline-derived CDR1 and CDR2 are MNHEY and SVGEGT. CDR3 length: 14 residues. V was pared by 0 bases and J by 7 bases, with 13 bases between. The CDR3 nucleotides read TGTGCCAGCAGTTACTCGATCCGGGAAAGTGAGCAGTACTTC. Translated: CASSYSIRESEQYF.

This rearrangement joins TRBV3-1 (or the pseudogene TRBV3-2) to TRBJ2-7, with 7 bases that match TRBD1. Germline values: CDR1 LGHDT, CDR2 YNNKEL (reference sequence). This CDR3 is built from 15 residues. V lost 4 bases and J lost 0; bases outside the gene matches: 6. The CDR3 region has the DNA TGTGCCAGCAGCCCTCAGGGACAGATCTCCTACGAGCAGTACTTC. This codes for CASSPQGQISYEQYF.

The chain couples TRBV4-1 to TRBJ1-2; D not certain. The CDR3 contains 12 residues. V lost 4 bases and J lost 3, with 6 bases in between. Germline CDR1 MGHRA, CDR2 YSYEKL. In nucleotides, the CDR3 is TGCGCCAGCAGCCCGTCTCACTATGGCTACACCTTC. Residues: CASSPSHYGYTF.

The J gene is TRBJ2-6, the V gene TRBV5-1, with D possibly being TRBD1 (5 bases). This CDR3 is 17 amino acids long. CDR1 and CDR2 (germline): SGHRS, YFSETQ. Trimming left V 0 bases short and J 0 bases short, with 10 bases between. The CDR3, as DNA: TGCGCCAGCAGCTTGGCCGGACACCTCTCTGGGGCCAACGTCCTGACTTTC. Translated: CASSLAGHLSGANVLTF.

This chain links TRBV5-1 with TRBJ2-1; 15 nucleotides match TRBD2. Germline-derived CDR1 and CDR2 are SGHRS and YFSETQ. V shed 4 bases and J 15 bases; nucleotides not matched to a gene: 11. This CDR3 region has 15 residues. CDR3 DNA sequence: TGCGCCAGCAGCGACGCCGGGACTAGCGGGGGGAGTACGTTCTTC. This encodes CASSDAGTSGGSTFF.

This chain joins TRBV5-1 and TRBJ2-2; weak D call: TRBD2 (6 bases). Trimming removed 4 bases from V and 3 bases from J, with 13 bases in between. The germline V gene has CDR1 SGHRS and CDR2 YFSETQ. CDR3 length: 15 residues. The CDR3 spells CASSDRGMDTGELFF. As DNA, the CDR3 is TGCGCCAGCAGCGATCGGGGGATGGACACCGGGGAGCTGTTTTTT.

The chain is built from TRBV29-1 and TRBJ2-3, with D possibly TRBD1 on 6 matching bases. V lost 4 bases and J lost 2, with 13 bases in between. The CDR3 spans 14 residues. Germline CDR1 and CDR2: SQVTM and ANQGSEA. Here the CDR3 reads CSVGGGGDTDTQYF. CDR3 bases: TGCAGCGTTGGAGGGGGTGGGGACACAGATACGCAGTATTTT.

The chain has TRBV4-1 and TRBJ1-1, with D possibly being TRBD1 (6 bases). This CDR3 has 14 amino acids. Germline loops: CDR1 MGHRA, CDR2 YSYEKL. V was shortened by 0 bases and J by 6 bases, with 11 bases between the two germline ends. The CDR3 DNA is TGCGCCAGCAGCCAAGAACCAGGGGTAGCTGAAGCTTTCTTT. Its translation is CASSQEPGVAEAFF.

This clone was observed a handful of times. The rearrangement links TRBV9 to TRBJ1-4, with D perhaps matching TRBD1 (5 bases). This CDR3 has 14 residues. V was cut by 2 bases and J by 4 bases, with 9 bases left in between. Germline CDR1 SGDLS, CDR2 YYNGEE. The CDR3: CASSVTDYNEKLFF. Here the CDR3 DNA reads TGTGCCAGCAGCGTGACAGATTATAATGAAAAACTGTTTTTT.

This chain uses TRBV2 with TRBJ1-6, with 8 bases fitting TRBD1. The germline V gene has CDR1 SNHLY and CDR2 FYNNEI. The junction had 2 bases not matched to a gene; V was cut back by 5 bases and J by 2 bases. The CDR3 loop spans 15 amino acids. CDR3 DNA sequence: TGTGCCAGCAGTACAGGGGGACCCTATAATTCACCCCTCCACTTT. As protein: CASSTGGPYNSPLHF. The variable domain in full, completed from reference TRBV2 and TRBJ1-6, reads EPEVTQTPSHQVTQMGQEVILRCVPISNHLYFYWYRQILGQKVEFLVSFYNNEISEKSEIFDDQFSVERPDGSNFTLKIRSTKLEDSAMYFCASSTGGPYNSPLHFGNGTRLTVT.

The CDR3 DNA reads TGTGCCAGCAGACGCGGGACAGATAATTCACCCCTCCACTTT. This sequence encodes CASRRGTDNSPLHF. This chain joins TRBV4-2 and TRBJ1-6; 7 nucleotides agree with TRBD1. Losses at the gene ends were 6 bases for V and 5 bases for J; bases not matched to a gene: 4. Germline CDR1 is LGHNA and CDR2 is YNFKEQ. CDR3 length: 14 amino acids.

The chain combines TRBV30 with TRBJ2-7; 9 nucleotides line up with TRBD1. Germline V gene lookup returns CDR1 GTSNPN and CDR2 SVGIG (reference sequence). V lost 4 bases to trimming and J lost 4 bases; unmatched junction nucleotides: 2. This CDR3 comprises 12 residues. The CDR3 loop is CAWNRGLYEQYF. The CDR3, as DNA: TGTGCCTGGAACAGGGGGCTGTACGAGCAGTACTTC. The full variable domain, in which reference TRBV30 and TRBJ2-7 provide the parts outside the CDR3, is SQTIHQWPATLVQPVGSPLSLECTVEGTSNPNLYWYRQAAGRGLQLLFYSVGIGQISSEVPQNLSASRPQDRQFILSSKKLLLSDSGFYLCAWNRGLYEQYFGPGTRLTVT.

This chain links TRBV3-1 (or the pseudogene TRBV3-2) with TRBJ2-7; D perhaps matches TRBD1 (6 bases). The ends were cut back, 1 base at V and 3 bases at J, with 10 bases in the middle. Per germline, CDR1 LGHDT and CDR2 YNNKEL (reference sequence). There are 14 residues in the CDR3. CDR3 nucleotide sequence: TGTGCCAGCAGCCAAGGCCAGGGGTTCTACGAGCAGTACTTC. Translated, it gives CASSQGQGFYEQYF.

The rearrangement links TRBV14 to TRBJ1-1; D gene unclear. Between the trimmed V and J ends, which lost 3 bases and 0 bases, there was a span of 14 bases. The CDR3 spans 16 residues. CDR1 and CDR2 (germline): SGHDN, FVKESK. The CDR3 reads CASSQVRLQMNTEAFF. The DNA for the CDR3 is TGTGCCAGCAGCCAGGTACGTCTCCAGATGAACACTGAAGCTTTCTTT.

The rearrangement uses TRBV20-1 and TRBJ1-1; no reliable D call. The CDR3 runs 11 residues. Trimming removed 7 bases at V and 10 bases at J, with 16 bases between. The germline CDR1 and CDR2 sequences are DFQATT and SNEGSKA (reference sequence). CDR3 residues: CSGDTHSIAFF. DNA of the CDR3: TGCAGTGGAGACACCCATAGTATAGCTTTCTTT.

The J gene is TRBJ1-1, the V gene TRBV7-6; the D gene is possibly TRBD1 (5 bases). The germline V gene encodes CDR1 SGHVS and CDR2 FNYEAQ. V was pared by 5 bases and J by 3 bases, with 16 bases between. CDR3 length: 15 amino acids. The chain's CDR3 is CASSPYAGGDTEAFF. DNA of the CDR3: TGTGCCAGCAGCCCATATGCGGGGGGAGACACTGAAGCTTTCTTT. The variable domain in full, with the rest retrieved from reference TRBV7-6 and TRBJ1-1, is GAGVSQSPRYKVTKRGQDVALRCDPISGHVSLYWYRQALGQGPEFLTYFNYEAQQDKSGLPNDRFSAERPEGSISTLTIQRTEQRDSAMYRCASSPYAGGDTEAFFGQGTRLTVV.

The chain has TRBV3-1 (or the pseudogene TRBV3-2) and TRBJ2-7, with D unclear. Germline CDR1 LGHDT, CDR2 YNNKEL (reference sequence). The CDR3 contains 13 residues. Between the trimmed V and J ends, which lost 4 bases and 3 bases, there was a span of 10 bases. The CDR3 loop is CASSPSVDYEQYF. The CDR3 nucleotides are TGTGCCAGCAGCCCCAGCGTAGACTACGAGCAGTACTTC.

The V and J genes are TRBV19 and TRBJ2-3, with TRBD2 matching 10 bases. Germline V gene data show CDR1 as LNHDA and CDR2 as SQIVND (reference sequence). The CDR3 has 13 amino acids. Trimming at V came to 7 bases and at J to 6 bases, leaving 4 bases not matched to a gene. The CDR3 sequence: CASKAAGGDTQYF. CDR3 DNA sequence: TGTGCCAGTAAAGCAGCGGGGGGGGATACGCAGTATTTT.

The V and J genes are TRBV4-2 and TRBJ2-7; 15 bases match TRBD2. V dropped 5 bases and J dropped 5; count of bases not matched to a gene: 4. This CDR3 contains 15 residues. Per germline, CDR1 LGHNA and CDR2 YNFKEQ. The DNA of the CDR3 is TGTGCCAGCAGCTCGCGGACTAGCGGGGGGGACGAGCAGTACTTC. This gives the protein CASSSRTSGGDEQYF.

The V and J genes are TRBV4-1 and TRBJ1-2, with 11 bases that match TRBD1. V shed 0 bases and J 8 bases; nucleotides not matched to a gene: 14. CDR3 size: 18 residues. Germline-derived CDR1 and CDR2 are MGHRA and YSYEKL. The DNA for the CDR3 is TGCGCCAGCAGCCAAGACACCGGGACAGGGGGATTCCCTATGGGCTACACCTTC. Protein: CASSQDTGTGGFPMGYTF.

The chain is built from TRBV27 and TRBJ1-1; D may be TRBD1 (5 bases). This CDR3 is 18 amino acids long. The germline V and J ends were trimmed by 6 bases and 0 bases, with 23 bases remaining between them. Germline V gene sequence: CDR1 MNHEY, CDR2 SMNVEV (reference sequence). In DNA form, the CDR3 reads TGTGCCAGCAGCCGACGGGTGCTTACAGGAATCATGAACACTGAAGCTTTCTTT. It translates to CASSRRVLTGIMNTEAFF.